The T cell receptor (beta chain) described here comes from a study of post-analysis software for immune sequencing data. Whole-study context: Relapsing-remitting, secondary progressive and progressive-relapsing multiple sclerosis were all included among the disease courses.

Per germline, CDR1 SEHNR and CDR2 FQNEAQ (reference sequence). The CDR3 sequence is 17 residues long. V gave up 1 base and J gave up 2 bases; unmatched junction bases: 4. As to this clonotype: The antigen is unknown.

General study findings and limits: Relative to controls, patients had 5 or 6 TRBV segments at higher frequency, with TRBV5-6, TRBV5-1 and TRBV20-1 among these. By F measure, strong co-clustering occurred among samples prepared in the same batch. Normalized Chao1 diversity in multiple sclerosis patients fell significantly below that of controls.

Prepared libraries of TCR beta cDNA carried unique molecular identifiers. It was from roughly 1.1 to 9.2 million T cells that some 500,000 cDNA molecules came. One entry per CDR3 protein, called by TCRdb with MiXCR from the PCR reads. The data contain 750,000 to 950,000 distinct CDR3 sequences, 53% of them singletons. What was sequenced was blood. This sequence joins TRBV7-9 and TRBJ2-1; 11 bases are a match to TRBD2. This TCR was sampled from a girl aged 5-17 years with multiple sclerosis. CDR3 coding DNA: TGTGCCAGCAGCTTAGATAGCGGGGGGGCTCCCTACAATGAGCAGTTCTTC. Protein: CASSLDSGGAPYNEQFF.